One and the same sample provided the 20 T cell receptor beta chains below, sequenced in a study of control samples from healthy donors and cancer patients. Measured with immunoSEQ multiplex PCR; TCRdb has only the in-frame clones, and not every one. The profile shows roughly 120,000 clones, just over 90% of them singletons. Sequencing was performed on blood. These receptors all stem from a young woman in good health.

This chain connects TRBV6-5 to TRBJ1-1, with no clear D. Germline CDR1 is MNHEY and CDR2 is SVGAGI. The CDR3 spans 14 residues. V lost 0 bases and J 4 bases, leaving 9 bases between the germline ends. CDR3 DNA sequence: TGTGCCAGCAGTTACTCCAGTGGAGGCACTGAAGCTTTCTTT. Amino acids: CASSYSSGGTEAFF.

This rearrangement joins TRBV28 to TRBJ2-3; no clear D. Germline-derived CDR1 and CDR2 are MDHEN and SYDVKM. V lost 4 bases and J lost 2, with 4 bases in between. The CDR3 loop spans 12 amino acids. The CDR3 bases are TGTGCCAGCAGTTCCAACACAGATACGCAGTATTTT. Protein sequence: CASSSNTDTQYF. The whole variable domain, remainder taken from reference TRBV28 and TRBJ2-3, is DVKVTQSSRYLVKRTGEKVFLECVQDMDHENMFWYRQDPGLGLRLIYFSYDVKMKEKGDIPEGYSVSREKKERFSLILESASTNQTSMYLCASSSNTDTQYFGPGTRLTVL.

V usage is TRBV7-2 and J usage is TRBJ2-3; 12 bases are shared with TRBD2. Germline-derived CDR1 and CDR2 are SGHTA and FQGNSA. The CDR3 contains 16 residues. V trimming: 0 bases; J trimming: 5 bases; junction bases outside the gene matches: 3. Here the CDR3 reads CASSLARTSGVDTQYF. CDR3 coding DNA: TGTGCCAGCAGCTTAGCAAGGACTAGCGGGGTAGATACGCAGTATTTT. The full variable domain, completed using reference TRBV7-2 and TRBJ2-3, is GAGVSQSPSNKVTEKGKDVELRCDPISGHTALYWYRQSLGQGLEFLIYFQGNSAPDKSGLPSDRFSAERTGGSVSTLTIQRTQQEDSAVYLCASSLARTSGVDTQYFGPGTRLTVL.

The CDR3 reads CASSRTSGGLKDTQYF. The CDR3 coding sequence is TGTGCCAGCAGTCGTACTAGCGGTGGGTTGAAAGATACGCAGTATTTT. This rearrangement joins TRBV6-2 or TRBV6-3 to TRBJ2-3; TRBD2 matches at 8 bases. CDR1 and CDR2 from the germline V gene are MNHEY and SVGEGT. CDR3 size: 16 residues. The junction had 12 bases not matched to a gene; V was cut back by 5 bases and J by 5 bases.

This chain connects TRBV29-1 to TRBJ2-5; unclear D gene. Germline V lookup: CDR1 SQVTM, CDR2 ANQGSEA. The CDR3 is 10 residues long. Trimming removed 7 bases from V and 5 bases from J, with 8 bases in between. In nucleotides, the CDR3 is TGCAGCGCCATAACTGAGACCCAGTACTTC. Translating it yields CSAITETQYF.

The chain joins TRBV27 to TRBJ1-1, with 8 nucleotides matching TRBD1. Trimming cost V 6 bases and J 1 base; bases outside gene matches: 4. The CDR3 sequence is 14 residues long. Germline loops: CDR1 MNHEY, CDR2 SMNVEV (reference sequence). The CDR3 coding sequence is TGTGCCAGCAGCTGGACAGGGAGGAACACTGAAGCTTTCTTT. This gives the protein CASSWTGRNTEAFF.

The CDR3, as DNA: TGTGCCAGCAGTGAGGAGGCAGGGAAGCAATCAGATACGCAGTATTTT. Protein product: CASSEEAGKQSDTQYF. The chain carries TRBV2 and TRBJ2-3, with D possibly called TRBD1 or TRBD2 (5 bases each). The V end was cut by 3 bases, the J end by 4 bases, with 17 bases between. Looked up from germline, CDR1 is SNHLY and CDR2 is FYNNEI. CDR3 length: 16 amino acids.

CDR3 coding DNA: TGCAGCGTTGAGACAGGCAGGGATCCTGGCTATGGCTACACCTTC. Encoded protein: CSVETGRDPGYGYTF. V usage is TRBV29-1 and J usage is TRBJ1-2, with D maybe TRBD1 (6 bases). Germline V gives CDR1 SQVTM, CDR2 ANQGSEA. The CDR3 contains 15 residues. V shed 3 bases and J shed 4 bases, with 18 bases lying between them. Filled out from reference TRBV29-1 and TRBJ1-2, the complete variable domain reads SAVISQKPSRDICQRGTSLTIQCQVDSQVTMMFWYRQQPGQSLTLIATANQGSEATYESGFVIDKFPISRPNLTFSTLTVSNMSPEDSSIYLCSVETGRDPGYGYTFGSGTRLTVV.

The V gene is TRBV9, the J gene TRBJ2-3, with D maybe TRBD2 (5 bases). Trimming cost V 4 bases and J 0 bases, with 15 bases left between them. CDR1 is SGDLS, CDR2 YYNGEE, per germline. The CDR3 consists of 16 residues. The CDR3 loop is CASSFRSRTSTDTQYF. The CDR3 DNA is TGTGCCAGCAGCTTTAGATCTAGGACTAGCACAGATACGCAGTATTTT.

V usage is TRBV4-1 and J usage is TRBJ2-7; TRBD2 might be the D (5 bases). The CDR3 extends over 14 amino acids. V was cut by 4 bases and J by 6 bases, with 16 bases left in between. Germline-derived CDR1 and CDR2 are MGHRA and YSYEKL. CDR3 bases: TGCGCCAGCAGCCGCGAACTAGTATCTCCCGAGCAGTACTTC. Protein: CASSRELVSPEQYF.

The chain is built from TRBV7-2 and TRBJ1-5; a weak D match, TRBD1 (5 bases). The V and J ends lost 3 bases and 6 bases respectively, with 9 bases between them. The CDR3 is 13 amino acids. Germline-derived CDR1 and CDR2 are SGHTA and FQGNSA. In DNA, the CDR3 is TGTGCCAGCAGCTTTGGTGACAGTCAGCCCCAGCATTTT. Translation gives CASSFGDSQPQHF.

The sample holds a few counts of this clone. The CDR3 loop reads CASSQAGGTGTGELFF. In DNA form, the CDR3 reads TGTGCCAGCAGCCAAGCGGGTGGGACAGGGACCGGGGAGCTGTTTTTT. This rearrangement joins TRBV4-2 to TRBJ2-2; TRBD1 matches 9 bases. This CDR3 is built from 16 residues. J was trimmed by 5 bases and V by 1 base; bases with no gene match: 5. Germline V gene sequence: CDR1 LGHNA, CDR2 YNFKEQ.

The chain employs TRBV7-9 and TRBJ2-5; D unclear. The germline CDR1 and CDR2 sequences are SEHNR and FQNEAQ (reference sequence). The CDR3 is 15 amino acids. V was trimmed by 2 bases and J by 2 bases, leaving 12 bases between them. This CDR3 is CASSLTGRNQETQYF. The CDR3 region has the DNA TGTGCCAGCAGCTTAACGGGTAGGAATCAAGAGACCCAGTACTTC. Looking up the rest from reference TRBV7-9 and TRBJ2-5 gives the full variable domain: DTGVSQNPRHKITKRGQNVTFRCDPISEHNRLYWYRQTLGQGPEFLTYFQNEAQLEKSRLLSDRFSAERPKGSFSTLEIQRTEQGDSAMYLCASSLTGRNQETQYFGPGTRLLVL.

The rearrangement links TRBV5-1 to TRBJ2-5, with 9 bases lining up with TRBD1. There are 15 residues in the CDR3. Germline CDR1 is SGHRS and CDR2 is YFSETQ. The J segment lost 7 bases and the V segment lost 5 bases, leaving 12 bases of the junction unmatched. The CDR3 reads CASRRAGQGQATQYF. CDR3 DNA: TGCGCCAGCAGGAGGGCGGGACAGGGACAGGCGACCCAGTACTTC. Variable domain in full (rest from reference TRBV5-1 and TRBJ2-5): KAGVTQTPRYLIKTRGQQVTLSCSPISGHRSVSWYQQTPGQGLQFLFEYFSETQRNKGNFPGRFSGRQFSNSRSEMNVSTLELGDSALYLCASRRAGQGQATQYFGPGTRLLVL.

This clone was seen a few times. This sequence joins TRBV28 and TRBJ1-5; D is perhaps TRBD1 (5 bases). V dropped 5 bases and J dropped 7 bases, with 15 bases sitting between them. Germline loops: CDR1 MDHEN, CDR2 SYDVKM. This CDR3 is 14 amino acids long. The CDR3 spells CASSISGGKQPQHF. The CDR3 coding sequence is TGTGCCAGCAGTATTTCTGGGGGGAAACAGCCCCAGCATTTT.

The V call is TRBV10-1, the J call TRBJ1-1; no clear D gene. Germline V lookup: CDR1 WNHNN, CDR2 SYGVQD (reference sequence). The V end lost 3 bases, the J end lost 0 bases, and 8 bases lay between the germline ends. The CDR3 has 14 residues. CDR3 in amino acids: CASSEGGMNTEAFF. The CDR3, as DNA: TGCGCCAGCAGTGAAGGTGGGATGAACACTGAAGCTTTCTTT.

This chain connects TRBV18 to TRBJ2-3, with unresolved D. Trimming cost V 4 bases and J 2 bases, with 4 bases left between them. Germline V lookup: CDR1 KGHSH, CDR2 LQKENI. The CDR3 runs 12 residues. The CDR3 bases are TGTGCCAGCTCACTTGCCACAGATACGCAGTATTTT. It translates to CASSLATDTQYF.

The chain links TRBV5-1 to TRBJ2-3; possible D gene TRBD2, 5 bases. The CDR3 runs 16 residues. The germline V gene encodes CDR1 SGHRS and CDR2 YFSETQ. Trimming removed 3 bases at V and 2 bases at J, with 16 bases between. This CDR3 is CASSSSLVGNTDTQYF. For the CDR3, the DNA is TGCGCCAGCAGCTCTTCACTAGTGGGGAACACAGATACGCAGTATTTT. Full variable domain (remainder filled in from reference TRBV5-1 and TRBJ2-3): KAGVTQTPRYLIKTRGQQVTLSCSPISGHRSVSWYQQTPGQGLQFLFEYFSETQRNKGNFPGRFSGRQFSNSRSEMNVSTLELGDSALYLCASSSSLVGNTDTQYFGPGTRLTVL.

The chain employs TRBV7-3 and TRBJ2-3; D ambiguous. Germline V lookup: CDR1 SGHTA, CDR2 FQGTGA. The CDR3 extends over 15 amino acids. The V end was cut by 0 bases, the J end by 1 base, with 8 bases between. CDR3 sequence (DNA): TGTGCCAGCAGCTTAACAACAGTAGGCACAGATACGCAGTATTTT. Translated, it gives CASSLTTVGTDTQYF.

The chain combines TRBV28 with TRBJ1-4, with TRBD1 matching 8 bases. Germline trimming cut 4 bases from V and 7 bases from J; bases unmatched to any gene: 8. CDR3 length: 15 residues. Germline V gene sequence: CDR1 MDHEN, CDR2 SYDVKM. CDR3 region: CASSSLGTGGEKLFF. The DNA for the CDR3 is TGTGCCAGCAGTTCCCTCGGGACAGGTGGTGAAAAACTGTTTTTT.